This TCR beta chain was identified during a study of blood T cell repertoires in COVID-19. In the study overall: Sources were T cells, B-cell-depleted T cells, or PBMCs; the material itself was cDNA or gDNA.

TCRdb's table, derived via immunoSEQ multiplex PCR, lists solely in-frame clones and lacks some. The data hold around 260,000 clones, with 85% to 90% observed a single time. Seattle researchers signed up patients amid active infection and tracked them longitudinally. The V end lost 2 bases, the J end lost 4 bases, and 15 bases lay between the germline ends. The length of the CDR3 is 15 residues. Germline values: CDR1 SGHRS, CDR2 YFSETQ. The sequenced sample was peripheral blood. V usage is TRBV5-1 and J usage is TRBJ1-2; tentative D call: TRBD1 (6 bases). This TCR derives from a woman aged 55-75 years with COVID-19, enrolled during active disease. The CDR3 DNA reads as TGCGCCAGCAGCTTAGATGGACAGACCATCTATGGCTACACCTTC. Amino acids: CASSLDGQTIYGYTF. Variable domain in full (rest from reference TRBV5-1 and TRBJ1-2): KAGVTQTPRYLIKTRGQQVTLSCSPISGHRSVSWYQQTPGQGLQFLFEYFSETQRNKGNFPGRFSGRQFSNSRSEMNVSTLELGDSALYLCASSLDGQTIYGYTFGSGTRLTVV.